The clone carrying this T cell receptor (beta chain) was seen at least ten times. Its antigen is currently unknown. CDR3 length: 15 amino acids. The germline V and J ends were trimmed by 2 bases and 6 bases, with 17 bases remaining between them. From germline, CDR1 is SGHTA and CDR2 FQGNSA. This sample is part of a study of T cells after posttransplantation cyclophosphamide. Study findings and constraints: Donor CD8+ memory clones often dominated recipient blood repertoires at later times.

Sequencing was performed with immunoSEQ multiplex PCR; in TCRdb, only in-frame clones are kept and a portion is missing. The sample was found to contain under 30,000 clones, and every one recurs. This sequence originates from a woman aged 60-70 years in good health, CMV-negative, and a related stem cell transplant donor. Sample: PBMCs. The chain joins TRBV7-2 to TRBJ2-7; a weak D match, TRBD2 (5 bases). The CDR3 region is CASSLSAAGVGEQYF. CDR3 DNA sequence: TGTGCCAGCAGCTTATCTGCCGCCGGGGTTGGCGAGCAGTACTTC.